The 22 T cell receptor beta chains in this list originate from one sample, sequenced in a study of T-cell memory formation after mild COVID-19. In TCRdb, the 5' RACE reads were re-called with MiXCR into one record per CDR3 protein. In the table there are about 410,000 distinct CDR3 sequences, roughly 18% of which are singletons. The sample taken for sequencing was PBMCs or a T cell subset sorted from them (not recorded which). Receptors originate from a man aged 18 to 29 who had mild COVID-19 (a few samples of this study predate the infection). Cell type and time point are not known.

This clonotype was counted only a few times. The V and J genes are TRBV6-2 or TRBV6-3 and TRBJ1-6; D uncertain. This CDR3 is built from 13 residues. CDR1 is MNHEY, CDR2 SVGEGT, per germline. The V and J ends lost 6 bases and 8 bases respectively, with 11 bases between them. CDR3 amino acids: CASRNFEDSPLHF. DNA of the CDR3: TGTGCCAGCAGAAATTTTGAGGATTCACCCCTCCACTTT.

This clonotype was counted only a few times. This rearrangement joins TRBV20-1 to TRBJ1-2, with 7 positions matching TRBD1. The CDR3 covers 13 residues. CDR1 DFQATT and CDR2 SNEGSKA come from the germline V gene (reference sequence). The J segment lost 2 bases and the V segment lost 5 bases, leaving 5 bases of the junction unmatched. This chain's CDR3 is CSAYDRVNYGYTF. The CDR3 bases are TGCAGTGCTTACGACAGGGTAAACTATGGCTACACCTTC.

CDR3 loop: CASSQEGQGTTGELFF. The DNA of the CDR3 is TGCGCCAGCAGCCAGGAGGGACAGGGGACTACCGGGGAGCTGTTTTTT. V gene TRBV4-3 combines with J gene TRBJ2-2; 10 bases align to TRBD1. The CDR3 contains 16 residues. The V gene's germline CDR1 is LGHNA and CDR2 YSLEER. The trim removed 3 bases at V and 5 bases at J, leaving 6 bases unmatched.

This clonotype occurred a few times. The V gene is TRBV5-1, the J gene TRBJ2-1; D perhaps matches TRBD2 (5 bases). CDR3 length: 14 amino acids. CDR1 is SGHRS, CDR2 YFSETQ, per germline. V lost 4 bases and J lost 5, with 13 bases in between. Here the CDR3 reads CASSLRPADNEQFF. The DNA of the CDR3 is TGCGCCAGCAGCCTTCGTCCAGCGGACAATGAGCAGTTCTTC.

This rearrangement joins TRBV4-2 to TRBJ2-1; 13 nucleotides line up with TRBD2. Germline CDR1 reads LGHNA; CDR2 reads YNFKEQ. This CDR3 is built from 19 residues. Trimming removed 0 bases from V and 8 bases from J; junction bases left unmatched: 13. For the CDR3, the DNA is TGTGCCAGCAGCCAAGACCCGCACAGGACTAGCGGGGGTTGGGATGAGCAGTTCTTC. Amino acid sequence: CASSQDPHRTSGGWDEQFF.

This clonotype was detected a few times. The chain links TRBV7-2 to TRBJ2-3, with TRBD2 matching over 11 bases. Germline assignment: CDR1 SGHTA and CDR2 FQGNSA. The V gene end was trimmed by 5 bases and the J gene end by 3 bases; junction bases not matched to a gene: 7. The CDR3 covers 16 residues. DNA for the CDR3: TGTGCCAGCAGCGCCGGGAGACTAGCGGGGACAGATACGCAGTATTTT. This gives the protein CASSAGRLAGTDTQYF.

The chain employs TRBV10-3 and TRBJ2-5, with TRBD1 matching over 7 bases. CDR1 is ENHRY, CDR2 SYGVKD, per germline. The V and J ends lost 6 bases and 2 bases, in that order; junction bases with no gene match: 3. The CDR3 runs to 13 residues. The CDR3 nucleotides are TGTGCCATCAGGGGACAGATACAAGAGACCCAGTACTTC. This sequence encodes CAIRGQIQETQYF.

There are a few counts of this clonotype. The V and J genes are TRBV6-6 and TRBJ2-3; unclear D gene. V was trimmed by 6 bases and J by 1 base, leaving 11 bases between them. Germline-derived CDR1 and CDR2 are MNHNY and SVGAGI (reference sequence). The CDR3 contains 14 residues. CDR3 DNA: TGTGCCAGCAGACCAAGGCGTGGCACAGATACGCAGTATTTT. It translates to CASRPRRGTDTQYF.

CDR3 DNA: TGTGCCAGCAGTTACGGGGACTATGGCTACACCTTC. Translating it yields CASSYGDYGYTF. The chain joins TRBV28 to TRBJ1-2; D is undetermined. The CDR3 consists of 12 residues. The V end lost 4 bases, the J end lost 3 bases, and 6 bases lay between the germline ends. Germline CDR1 reads MDHEN; CDR2 reads SYDVKM.

This clonotype was seen many times. The chain joins TRBV20-1 to TRBJ2-5, with 12 nucleotides matching TRBD2. With 1 base clipped from V and 4 bases from J, the junction kept 1 base outside the gene matches. The CDR3 consists of 14 residues. Germline V CDR1 and CDR2: DFQATT, SNEGSKA (reference sequence). CDR3 sequence (DNA): TGCAGTGCTAGAGGACTAGCGGGGGTAGAGACCCAGTACTTC. Protein product: CSARGLAGVETQYF.

The rearrangement joins TRBV15 to TRBJ2-7; possibly TRBD1 for D (6 bases). V was trimmed by 3 bases and J by 1 base, leaving 10 bases between them. The germline V gene has CDR1 LNHNV and CDR2 YYDKDF (reference sequence). The length of the CDR3 is 14 residues. DNA for the CDR3: TGTGCCACCAGCAGTCTCAGGGGATCCTACGAGCAGTACTTC. Its translation: CATSSLRGSYEQYF.

J is TRBJ1-5 and V is TRBV6-2 or TRBV6-3; no clear D. V dropped 4 bases and J dropped 2 bases, with 9 bases sitting between them. The germline CDR1 and CDR2 sequences are MNHEY and SVGEGT. The CDR3 contains 14 residues. CDR3 loop: CASSLHSGNQPQHF. CDR3 DNA: TGTGCCAGCAGTTTACATAGCGGCAATCAGCCCCAGCATTTT.

This clonotype occurred a few times. The gene calls are TRBV7-9 and TRBJ2-7; D might be TRBD1 (5 bases). Germline CDR1 SEHNR, CDR2 FQNEAQ (reference sequence). Trimming shortened V by 1 base and J by 0 bases, and 13 bases separated the two germline ends. The CDR3 totals 16 residues. CDR3 nucleotide sequence: TGTGCCAGCAGCTTAGATCGGACAATCAGCTCCTACGAGCAGTACTTC. Encoded protein: CASSLDRTISSYEQYF.

This chain uses TRBV14 with TRBJ2-2; D is perhaps TRBD1 (6 bases). The CDR3 is 18 residues long. Trimming pared 2 bases from V and 1 base from J, leaving 17 bases between. Germline loops: CDR1 SGHDN, CDR2 FVKESK. The CDR3 DNA reads TGTGCCAGCAGCCAACAAAACGACAGGAAGGAGAACACCGGGGAGCTGTTTTTT. Translating it yields CASSQQNDRKENTGELFF.

There are many counts of this clonotype. This chain connects TRBV7-3 to TRBJ2-1, with TRBD2 identical over 8 bases. CDR1 SGHTA and CDR2 FQGTGA come from the germline V gene. The V segment lost 3 bases and the J segment 6 bases; nucleotides outside the gene matches: 10. This CDR3 has 16 residues. CDR3 loop: CASSFTGTSTGNEQFF. In DNA form, the CDR3 reads TGTGCCAGCAGCTTTACCGGGACTAGTACGGGCAATGAGCAGTTCTTC.

The table lists this clonotype with many counts. The J gene is TRBJ2-3, the V gene TRBV4-2, with D possibly being TRBD1 (5 bases). The CDR3 extends over 15 amino acids. CDR1 LGHNA and CDR2 YNFKEQ come from the germline V gene. V shed 1 base and J shed 2 bases, with 10 bases lying between them. The CDR3 reads CASSQVGGATDTQYF. Written as DNA, the CDR3 is TGTGCCAGCAGCCAAGTCGGTGGGGCCACAGATACGCAGTATTTT.

This clonotype was counted between two and nine times. V is TRBV4-2 and J is TRBJ2-3; 7 positions agree with TRBD1. Germline V gene lookup returns CDR1 LGHNA and CDR2 YNFKEQ. After removal of 4 bases from V and 10 bases from J, the junction contained 11 bases not matched to a gene. CDR3 length equals 14 residues. CDR3 residues: CASSPVGQEASQYF. The CDR3 nucleotides are TGTGCCAGCAGCCCCGTAGGACAGGAGGCCTCGCAGTATTTT.

The rearrangement joins TRBV7-8 to TRBJ2-1, with D possibly matching TRBD1 (6 bases). V was shortened by 5 bases and J by 4 bases, with 18 bases between the two germline ends. The CDR3 extends over 16 amino acids. CDR1 is SGHVS, CDR2 FQNEAQ, per germline. CDR3 bases: TGTGCCAGCAGCCTCTTTGGACAGACCCTATACAATGAGCAGTTCTTC. Translation gives CASSLFGQTLYNEQFF.

Details on this clonotype: The junction departs from germline at one end; a sequencing error may be responsible. CDR3 sequence reads: CASSREDSMGTDTQYF. CDR3 bases: TGCGCCAGCAGCCGAGAGGACTCCATGGGCACCGATACGCAGTATTTT. J is TRBJ2-3 and V is TRBV4-3; D may be TRBD2 (5 bases). Germline V gene data show CDR1 as LGHNA and CDR2 as YSLEER. The CDR3 covers 16 residues.

This clonotype turned up a few times. The chain uses TRBV11-2 and TRBJ2-1, with 7 bases fitting TRBD2. Trimming took 1 base from V and 9 from J; bases not matched to a gene: 6. Per the germline V gene, CDR1 is SGHAT and CDR2 is FQNNGV. The CDR3 covers 14 residues. As DNA, the CDR3 is TGTGCCAGCAGCTTAGTGGGGGGGTCGGCTGAGCAGTTCTTC. Amino acid sequence: CASSLVGGSAEQFF.

This clonotype came up a few times. The chain has TRBV5-1 and TRBJ2-5; D perhaps matches TRBD1 (5 bases). The germline CDR1 and CDR2 sequences are SGHRS and YFSETQ. The CDR3 has 14 residues. V was cut by 3 bases and J by 7 bases, with 16 bases left in between. Here the CDR3 reads CASSSGVGLVTQYF. CDR3 DNA sequence: TGCGCCAGCAGCTCTGGAGTGGGGCTTGTGACCCAGTACTTC.

The CDR3, as DNA: TGCGCCAGCAGTCCAGTGACAGGCGTCGAGGCTGAAGCTTTCTTT. Protein product: CASSPVTGVEAEAFF. The rearrangement uses TRBV5-1 and TRBJ1-1, with D maybe TRBD1 (6 bases). The CDR3 sequence is 15 residues long. V shed 5 bases and J shed 6 bases, with 20 bases lying between them. Germline lookup yields CDR1 SGHRS and CDR2 YFSETQ.